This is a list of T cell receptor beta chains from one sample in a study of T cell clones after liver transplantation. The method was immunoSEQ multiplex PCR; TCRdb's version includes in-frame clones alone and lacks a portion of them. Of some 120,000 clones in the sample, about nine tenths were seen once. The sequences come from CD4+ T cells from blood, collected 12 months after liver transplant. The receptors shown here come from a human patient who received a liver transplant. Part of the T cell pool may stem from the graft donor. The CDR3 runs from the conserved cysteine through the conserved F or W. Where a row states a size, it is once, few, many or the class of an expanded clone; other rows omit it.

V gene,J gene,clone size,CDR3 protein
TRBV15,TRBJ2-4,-,CATSRGAKNIQYF
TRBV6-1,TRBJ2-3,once,CASTRGDTQYF
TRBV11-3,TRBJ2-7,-,CASSLQESEQYF
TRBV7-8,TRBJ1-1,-,CASSLAQVGVDTEAFF
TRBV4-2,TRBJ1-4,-,CASSQDLGEKLFF
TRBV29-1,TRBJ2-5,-,CSVLDPGEETQYF
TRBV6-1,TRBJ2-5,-,CASSAIARQGGRETQYF
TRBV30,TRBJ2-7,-,CAWSDRGFYEQYF
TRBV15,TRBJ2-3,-,CATSSRKGIRSPSTDTQYF
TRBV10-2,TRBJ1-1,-,CASSDEGRRTEAFF
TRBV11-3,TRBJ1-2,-,CASSRGQAVGYTF
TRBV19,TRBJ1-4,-,CASSIEATNEKLFF
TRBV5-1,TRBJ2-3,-,CASSLEVAGTDTQYF
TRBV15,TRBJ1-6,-,CATSGTDYNSPLHF
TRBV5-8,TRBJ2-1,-,CASSLPGTPYNEQFF
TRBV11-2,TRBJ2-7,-,CASSLGGVGLYEQYF
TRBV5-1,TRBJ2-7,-,CASSLAVGYEQYF
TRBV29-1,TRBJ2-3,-,CSAQGGSSTDTQYF
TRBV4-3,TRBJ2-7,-,CASSQGPQGEQYF
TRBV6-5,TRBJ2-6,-,CASRNPGANVLTF
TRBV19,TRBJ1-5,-,CASSYRHQGQPQHF
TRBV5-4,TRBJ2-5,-,CASSQGGSGETQYF
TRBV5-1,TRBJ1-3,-,CASSLMTVSGNTIYF
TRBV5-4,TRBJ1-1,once,CASSPPTGLYTEAFF
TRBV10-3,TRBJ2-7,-,CATRDAFYEQYF
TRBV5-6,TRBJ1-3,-,CASSLGSLSGNTIYF
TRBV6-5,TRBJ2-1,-,CASSQTGEQFF
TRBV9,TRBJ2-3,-,CASSAPGSTDTQYF
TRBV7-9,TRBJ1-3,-,CASSPPGQGPSGNTIYF
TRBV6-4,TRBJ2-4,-,CASSDSRRVLTKNIQYF
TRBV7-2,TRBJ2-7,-,CASSSPPGYYEQYF
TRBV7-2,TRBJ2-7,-,CASSLAPGGAYEQYF
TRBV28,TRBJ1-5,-,CASSPTGQGGQPQHF
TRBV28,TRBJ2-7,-,CATRHTYEQYF
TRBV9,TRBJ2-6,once,CASSVTTGANVLTF
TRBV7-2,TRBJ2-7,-,CASSRSEGWVGEQYF
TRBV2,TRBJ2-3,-,CASSAGHPGADTQYF
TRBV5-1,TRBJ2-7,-,CASSSGQGSLEQYF
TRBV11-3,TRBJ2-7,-,CASSLPLVPYEQYF
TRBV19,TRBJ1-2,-,CASSPRDYGYTF
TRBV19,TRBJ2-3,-,CASSIAPAPGATDTQYF